The TCR beta chain under discussion was sequenced for a study of shared clonotypes between healthy human individuals. Notes on the study in general: Between several donors, naive CD4 clonotypes were shared at a level of around 5.2%. Across subsets, estimated richness was generally greater for naive than for memory populations. Non-shared clonotypes had lower generation probabilities than clonotypes shared by all four sorted-subset donors.

Using immunoSEQ multiplex PCR, the repertoire was profiled, and TCRdb retains in-frame clones only, with some absent. The data contain some 2,400,000 clones, around 95% of them singletons. A remark on this clone: Its antigen is unidentified.

The source is a man between 18 and 29 years old in good health. Sequencing was done on a sample of naive CD4+ T cells sorted from blood. Subset described: CD45RA+ positively selected.

CDR3 region: CAWSPGQIKTDTQYF. For the CDR3, the DNA is TGTGCCTGGAGCCCTGGACAGATAAAGACAGATACGCAGTATTTT. This chain joins TRBV30 and TRBJ2-3; a weak D match, TRBD1 (6 bases). Germline V gives CDR1 GTSNPN, CDR2 SVGIG (reference sequence). Trimming took off 3 bases at V and 3 bases at J, with 16 bases between the two ends. The CDR3 runs 15 residues.